The 13 T cell receptor beta chains below were found in one sample sequenced in a study of cytomegalovirus exposure and HLA in healthy donors. The PCR had 60 Vbeta and 13 Jbeta primers. TCRdb's copy holds only in-frame clones and misses some; the assay was immunoSEQ multiplex PCR. This table holds 43,000 or so clones, around 77% found once. The sample was PBMCs. Receptors were obtained from a man younger than 40 in good health and CMV-seronegative.

V gene TRBV5-1 combines with J gene TRBJ1-3; 7 nucleotides line up with TRBD1. V shed 3 bases, J shed 0 bases, and the junction held 6 bases outside the gene matches. The CDR3 sequence is 16 residues long. The germline CDR1 and CDR2 sequences are SGHRS and YFSETQ. The CDR3 reads CASSWDRLSSGNTIYF. For the CDR3, the DNA is TGCGCCAGCAGCTGGGACAGATTAAGCTCTGGAAACACCATATATTTT. Combining the CDR3 with reference TRBV5-1 and TRBJ1-3 gives the whole variable domain KAGVTQTPRYLIKTRGQQVTLSCSPISGHRSVSWYQQTPGQGLQFLFEYFSETQRNKGNFPGRFSGRQFSNSRSEMNVSTLELGDSALYLCASSWDRLSSGNTIYFGEGSWLTVV.

The V gene is TRBV5-1, the J gene TRBJ2-1, with 11 bases lining up with TRBD2. In germline, CDR1 is SGHRS, CDR2 YFSETQ. The length of the CDR3 is 18 residues. V gave up 0 bases and J gave up 1 base; unmatched junction bases: 6. The CDR3 loop is CASSLEGLAGGSYNEQFF. The CDR3 nucleotides are TGCGCCAGCAGCTTGGAGGGGCTAGCGGGAGGTTCCTACAATGAGCAGTTCTTC.

The V and J genes are TRBV2 and TRBJ2-5; D is possibly TRBD2 (6 bases). In germline, CDR1 is SNHLY, CDR2 FYNNEI. This CDR3 is built from 15 residues. V was pared by 4 bases and J by 5 bases, with 17 bases between. The CDR3, as DNA: TGTGCCAGCAGTGTACGAGCGGGCTATCGGGAGACCCAGTACTTC. As protein: CASSVRAGYRETQYF.

This clone was observed a few times. The V and J genes are TRBV10-1 and TRBJ2-1; the match to TRBD1 covers 10 bases. The V segment lost 5 bases and the J segment 6 bases; nucleotides outside the gene matches: 7. Germline assignment: CDR1 WNHNN and CDR2 SYGVQD (reference sequence). The CDR3 has 15 amino acids. DNA of the CDR3: TGCGCCAGCAGTCGGAGGACAGGGGGAAGCAATGAGCAGTTCTTC. This encodes CASSRRTGGSNEQFF.

This clone was picked up one time. The J gene is TRBJ2-5, the V gene TRBV28; 7 bases map to TRBD2. V was pared by 5 bases and J by 11 bases, with 17 bases of the junction left unmatched. Germline V gene sequence: CDR1 MDHEN, CDR2 SYDVKM. The CDR3 runs to 15 residues. The CDR3 protein is CASSLLPLGAGEQYF. The CDR3 DNA follows: TGTGCCAGCAGTCTCCTTCCCCTAGGGGCGGGGGAGCAGTACTTC.

The chain is built from TRBV14 and TRBJ1-1, with D possibly TRBD1 on 5 matching bases. Trimming removed 3 bases at V and 1 base at J, with 12 bases between. The CDR3 has 15 residues. Germline values: CDR1 SGHDN, CDR2 FVKESK. In DNA, the CDR3 is TGTGCCAGCAGCCACTCTGGGCAGGGGAACACTGAAGCTTTCTTT. It codes for CASSHSGQGNTEAFF.

The chain has TRBV5-6 and TRBJ2-5, with D hard to call. The closer fit of TRBJ2-7 to the DNA end suggests the J call may be wrong. CDR1 is SGHDT and CDR2 is YYEEEE in the germline V gene. The CDR3 runs 13 residues. CDR3 sequence: CASSLAGRHEQYF. Here the CDR3 DNA reads TGTGCCAGCAGCTTGGCTGGCAGACACGAGCAGTACTTC.

The chain combines TRBV10-2 with TRBJ1-2; D may be TRBD1 (5 bases). This CDR3 has 13 residues. CDR1 is WSHSY and CDR2 is SAAADI in the germline V gene. V was cut by 3 bases and J by 6 bases, with 11 bases left in between. The CDR3 DNA follows: TGCGCCAGCAGTGACCCAGGGTGGGATGGCTACACCTTC. It specifies CASSDPGWDGYTF.

The CDR3 nucleotides are TGTGCCAGCAGTTCAGCCTTAGGGGGGGCTAACTATGGCTACACCTTC. Protein: CASSSALGGANYGYTF. The rearrangement links TRBV28 to TRBJ1-2, with D tentatively TRBD1 (6 bases). This CDR3 comprises 16 residues. Trimming took 4 bases from V and 0 from J, leaving 15 bases between them. Germline lookup yields CDR1 MDHEN and CDR2 SYDVKM.

V gene TRBV6-6 combines with J gene TRBJ1-2; D not resolved. Germline-derived CDR1 and CDR2 are MNHNY and SVGAGI (reference sequence). The CDR3 runs 15 residues. Trimming removed 0 bases from V and 3 bases from J, with 11 bases in between. The CDR3 region is CASSYSGRIDYGYTF. DNA of the CDR3: TGTGCCAGCAGTTACTCAGGCAGGATAGACTATGGCTACACCTTC.

This chain links TRBV5-1 with TRBJ2-2, with TRBD1 as a possible D gene (5 bases). V was pared by 0 bases and J by 6 bases, with 12 bases between. Germline lookup yields CDR1 SGHRS and CDR2 YFSETQ. The CDR3 runs 15 residues. The CDR3 DNA is TGCGCCAGCAGCTTGGGGGGCTTATCCGCCGGGGAGCTGTTTTTT. It yields the protein CASSLGGLSAGELFF.

This clone was detected only a few times. V usage is TRBV11-2 and J usage is TRBJ1-2; D is possibly TRBD1 (6 bases). There are 14 residues in the CDR3. CDR1 is SGHAT, CDR2 FQNNGV, per germline. V was shortened by 5 bases and J by 3 bases, with 13 bases between the two germline ends. Here the CDR3 reads CASSQQGGYYGYTF. The CDR3 nucleotides are TGTGCCAGCAGCCAACAGGGAGGGTACTATGGCTACACCTTC.

The chain carries TRBV9 and TRBJ2-3, with a weak D call TRBD2 (5 bases). Trimming took 3 bases from V and 0 from J, leaving 11 bases between them. The CDR3 covers 15 residues. The germline CDR1 and CDR2 sequences are SGDLS and YYNGEE. CDR3 nucleotide sequence: TGTGCCAGCAGCGACCTAGCCTCCAGCACAGATACGCAGTATTTT. It codes for CASSDLASSTDTQYF.